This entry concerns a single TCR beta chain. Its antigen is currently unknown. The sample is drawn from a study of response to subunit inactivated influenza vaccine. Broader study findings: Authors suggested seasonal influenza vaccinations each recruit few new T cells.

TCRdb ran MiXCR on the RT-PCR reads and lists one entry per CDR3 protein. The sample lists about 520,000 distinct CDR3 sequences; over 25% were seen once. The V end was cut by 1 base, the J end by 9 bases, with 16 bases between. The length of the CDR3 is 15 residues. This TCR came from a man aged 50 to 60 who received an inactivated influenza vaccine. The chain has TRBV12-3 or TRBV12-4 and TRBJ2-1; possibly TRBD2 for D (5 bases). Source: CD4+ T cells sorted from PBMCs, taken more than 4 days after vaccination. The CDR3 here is CASSLDLVGGVEQFF. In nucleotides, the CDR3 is TGTGCCAGCAGTTTAGACCTAGTTGGAGGCGTTGAGCAGTTCTTC.